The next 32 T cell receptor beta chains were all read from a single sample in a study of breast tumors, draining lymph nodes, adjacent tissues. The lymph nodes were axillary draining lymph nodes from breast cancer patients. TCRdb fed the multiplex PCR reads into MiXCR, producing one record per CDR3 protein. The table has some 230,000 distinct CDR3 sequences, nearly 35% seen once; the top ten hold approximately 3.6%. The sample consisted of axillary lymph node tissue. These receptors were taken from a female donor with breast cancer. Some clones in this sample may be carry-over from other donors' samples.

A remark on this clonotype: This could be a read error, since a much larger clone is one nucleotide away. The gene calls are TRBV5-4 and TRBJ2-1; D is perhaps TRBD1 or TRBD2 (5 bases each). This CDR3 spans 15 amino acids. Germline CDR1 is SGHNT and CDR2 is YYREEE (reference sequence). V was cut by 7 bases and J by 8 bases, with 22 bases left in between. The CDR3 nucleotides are TGTGCCAGCGAAGACCCGGGACCGAGTAGGGATGAGCAGTTCTTC. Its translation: CASEDPGPSRDEQFF.

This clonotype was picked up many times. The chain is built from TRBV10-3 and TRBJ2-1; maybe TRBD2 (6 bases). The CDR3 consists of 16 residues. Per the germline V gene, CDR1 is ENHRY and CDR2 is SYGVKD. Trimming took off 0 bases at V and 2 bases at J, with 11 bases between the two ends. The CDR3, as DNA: TGTGCCATCAGTGAGTCGGCGGGGTCTACCTACAATGAGCAGTTCTTC. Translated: CAISESAGSTYNEQFF.

The CDR3 sequence: CASSLVERGVGETQYF. The DNA for the CDR3 is TGCGCCAGCAGCTTGGTTGAGCGGGGGGTCGGGGAGACCCAGTACTTC. The genes are TRBV5-1 and TRBJ2-5; 9 bases are a match to TRBD2. This CDR3 region has 16 residues. CDR1 and CDR2 (germline): SGHRS, YFSETQ. V lost 0 bases, J lost 5 bases, and 8 bases stayed unmatched.

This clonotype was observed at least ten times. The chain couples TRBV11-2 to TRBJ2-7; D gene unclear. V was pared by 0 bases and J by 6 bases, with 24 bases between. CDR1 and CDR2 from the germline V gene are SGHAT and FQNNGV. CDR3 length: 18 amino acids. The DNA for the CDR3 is TGTGCCAGCAGCTTAGAGGCAGCTAGACCGACCTACCCTAGCGAGCAGTACTTC. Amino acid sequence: CASSLEAARPTYPSEQYF.

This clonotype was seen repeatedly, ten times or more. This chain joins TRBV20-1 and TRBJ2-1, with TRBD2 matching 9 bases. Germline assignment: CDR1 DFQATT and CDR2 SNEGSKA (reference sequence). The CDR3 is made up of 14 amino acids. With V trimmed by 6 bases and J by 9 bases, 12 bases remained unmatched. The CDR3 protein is CSAPAPAGGREQFF. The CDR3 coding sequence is TGCAGTGCCCCTGCCCCAGCGGGGGGTCGTGAGCAGTTCTTC.

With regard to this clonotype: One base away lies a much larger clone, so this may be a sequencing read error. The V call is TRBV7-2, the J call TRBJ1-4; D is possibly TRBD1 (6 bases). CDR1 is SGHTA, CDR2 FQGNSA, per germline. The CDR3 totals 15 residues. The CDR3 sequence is CASSLDRGHNERLFF. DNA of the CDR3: TGTGCCAGCAGCTTAGATCGGGGACATAATGAAAGACTGTTTTTT.

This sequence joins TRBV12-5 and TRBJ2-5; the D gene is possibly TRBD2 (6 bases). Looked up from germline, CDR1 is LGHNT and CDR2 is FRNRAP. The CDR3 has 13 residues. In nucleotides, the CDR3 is TGTGCCAGCAGTGATGGCGGGGAAGAGACCCAGTACTTC. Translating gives CASSDGGEETQYF.

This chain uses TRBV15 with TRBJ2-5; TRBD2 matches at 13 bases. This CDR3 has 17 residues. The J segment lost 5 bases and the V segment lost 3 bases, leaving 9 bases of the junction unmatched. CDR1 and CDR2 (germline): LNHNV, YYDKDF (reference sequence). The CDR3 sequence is CATSSSGTSGNLETQYF. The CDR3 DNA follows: TGTGCCACCAGCAGCTCCGGGACTAGCGGGAATCTCGAGACCCAGTACTTC. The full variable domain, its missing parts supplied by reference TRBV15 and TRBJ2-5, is DAMVIQNPRYQVTQFGKPVTLSCSQTLNHNVMYWYQQKSSQAPKLLFHYYDKDFNNEADTPDNFQSRRPNTSFCFLDIRSPGLGDTAMYLCATSSSGTSGNLETQYFGPGTRLLVL.

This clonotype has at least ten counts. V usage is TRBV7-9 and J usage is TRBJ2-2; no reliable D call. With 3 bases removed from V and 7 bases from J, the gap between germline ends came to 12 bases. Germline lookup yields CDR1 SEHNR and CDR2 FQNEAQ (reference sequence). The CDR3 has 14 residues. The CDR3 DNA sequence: TGTGCCAGCAGCTTTGACCTCTTGGGCGGGGAGCTGTTTTTT. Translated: CASSFDLLGGELFF.

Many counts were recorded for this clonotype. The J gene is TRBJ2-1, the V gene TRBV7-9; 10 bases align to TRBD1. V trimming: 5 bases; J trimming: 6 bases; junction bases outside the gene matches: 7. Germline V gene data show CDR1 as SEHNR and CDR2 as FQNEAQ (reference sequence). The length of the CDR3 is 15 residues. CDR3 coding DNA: TGTGCCAGCAGCCGATGGGACAGGGGAAGCAATGAGCAGTTCTTC. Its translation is CASSRWDRGSNEQFF.

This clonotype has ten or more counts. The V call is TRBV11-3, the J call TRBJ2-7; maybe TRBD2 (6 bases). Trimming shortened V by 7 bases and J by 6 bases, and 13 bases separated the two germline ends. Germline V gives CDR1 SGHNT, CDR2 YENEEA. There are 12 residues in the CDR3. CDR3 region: CASNLGGVEQYF. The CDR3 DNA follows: TGTGCCAGCAACCTCGGCGGGGTCGAGCAGTACTTC. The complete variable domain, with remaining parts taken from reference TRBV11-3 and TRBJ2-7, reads EAGVVQSPRYKIIEKKQPVAFWCNPISGHNTLYWYLQNLGQGPELLIRYENEEAVDDSQLPKDRFSAERLKGVDSTLKIQPAELGDSAVYLCASNLGGVEQYFGPGTRLTVT.

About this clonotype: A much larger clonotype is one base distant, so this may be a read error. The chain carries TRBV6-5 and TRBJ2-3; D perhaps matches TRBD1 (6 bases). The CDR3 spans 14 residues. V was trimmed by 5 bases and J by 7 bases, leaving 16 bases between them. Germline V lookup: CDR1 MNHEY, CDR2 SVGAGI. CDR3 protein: CASSPGDVQNTQYF. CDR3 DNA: TGTGCCAGCAGTCCAGGGGACGTTCAGAATACGCAGTATTTT.

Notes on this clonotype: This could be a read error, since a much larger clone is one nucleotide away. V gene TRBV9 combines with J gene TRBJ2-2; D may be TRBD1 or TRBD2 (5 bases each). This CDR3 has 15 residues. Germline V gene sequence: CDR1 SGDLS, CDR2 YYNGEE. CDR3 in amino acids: CASSVAGRATGELVF. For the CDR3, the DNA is TGTGCCAGCAGCGTAGCGGGCAGGGCCACCGGGGAGCTGGTTTTT.

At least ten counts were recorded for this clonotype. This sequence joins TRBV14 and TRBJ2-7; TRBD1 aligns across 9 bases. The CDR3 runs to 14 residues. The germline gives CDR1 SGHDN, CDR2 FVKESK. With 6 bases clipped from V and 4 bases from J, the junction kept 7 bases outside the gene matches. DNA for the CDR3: TGTGCCAGCAGTCACAGGGACAGGGCTTACGAGCAGTACTTC. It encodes CASSHRDRAYEQYF.

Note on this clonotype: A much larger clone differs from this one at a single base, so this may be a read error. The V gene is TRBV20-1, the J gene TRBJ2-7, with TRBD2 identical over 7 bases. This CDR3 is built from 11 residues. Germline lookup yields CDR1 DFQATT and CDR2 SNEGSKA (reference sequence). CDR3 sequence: CSAREAGEQSF. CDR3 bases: TGCAGTGCTAGAGAGGCGGGAGAGCAGTCCTTC.

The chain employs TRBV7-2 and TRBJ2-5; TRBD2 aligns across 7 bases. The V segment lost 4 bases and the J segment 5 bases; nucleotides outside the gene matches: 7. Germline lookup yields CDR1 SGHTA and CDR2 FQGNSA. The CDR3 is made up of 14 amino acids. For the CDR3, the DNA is TGTGCCAGCAGCTGGGGGAGGGTGAGTGAGACCCAGTACTTC. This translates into CASSWGRVSETQYF.

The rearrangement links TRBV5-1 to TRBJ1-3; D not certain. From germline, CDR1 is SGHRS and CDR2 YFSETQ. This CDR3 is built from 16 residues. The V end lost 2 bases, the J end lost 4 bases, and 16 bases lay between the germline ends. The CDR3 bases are TGCGCCAGCAGCTTAAGGCTACGGGGATTGGGAAACACCATATATTTT. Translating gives CASSLRLRGLGNTIYF.

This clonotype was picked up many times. The CDR3 is CSWKTKEKLFF. The CDR3 DNA reads TGCAGTTGGAAAACCAAGGAAAAACTGTTTTTT. The chain uses TRBV20-1 and TRBJ1-4; D is undetermined. The CDR3 loop spans 11 amino acids. Germline CDR1 is DFQATT and CDR2 is SNEGSKA (reference sequence). V lost 8 bases and J lost 8, with 12 bases in between.

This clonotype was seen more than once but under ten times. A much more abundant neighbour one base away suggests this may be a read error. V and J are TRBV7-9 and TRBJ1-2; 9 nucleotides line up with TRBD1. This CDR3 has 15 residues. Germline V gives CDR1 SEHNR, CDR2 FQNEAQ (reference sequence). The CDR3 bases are TGTGCCAGCAGCTTAGGTGGGACAGGGCCAGGAGGGGACCCCTTC. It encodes CASSLGGTGPGGDPF. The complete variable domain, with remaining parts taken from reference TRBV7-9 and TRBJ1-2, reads DTGVSQNPRHKITKRGQNVTFRCDPISEHNRLYWYRQTLGQGPEFLTYFQNEAQLEKSRLLSDRFSAERPKGSFSTLEIQRTEQGDSAMYLCASSLGGTGPGGDPFGSGTRLTVV.

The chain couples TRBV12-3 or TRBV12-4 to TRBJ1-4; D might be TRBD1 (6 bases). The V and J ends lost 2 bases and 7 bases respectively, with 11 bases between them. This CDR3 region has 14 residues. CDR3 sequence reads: CASSLRGTGEKLFF. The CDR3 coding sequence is TGTGCCAGCAGTTTAAGGGGGACTGGTGAAAAACTGTTTTTT.

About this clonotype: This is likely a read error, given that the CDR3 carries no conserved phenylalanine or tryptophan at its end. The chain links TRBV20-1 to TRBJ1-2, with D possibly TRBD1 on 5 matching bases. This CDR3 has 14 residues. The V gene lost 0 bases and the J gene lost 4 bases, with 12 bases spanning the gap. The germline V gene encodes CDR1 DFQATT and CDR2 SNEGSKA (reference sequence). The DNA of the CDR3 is TGCAGTGCTAGAGATCAGGGTGGGGGCTATGGCTACACCGTT. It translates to CSARDQGGGYGYTV.

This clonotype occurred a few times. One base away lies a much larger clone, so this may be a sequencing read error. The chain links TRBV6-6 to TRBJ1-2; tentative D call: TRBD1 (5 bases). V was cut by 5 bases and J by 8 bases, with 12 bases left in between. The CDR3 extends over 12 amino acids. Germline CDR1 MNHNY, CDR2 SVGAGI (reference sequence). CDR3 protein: CASSHVGDGYTF. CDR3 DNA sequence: TGTGCCAGCAGTCACGTAGGGGACGGCTACACCTTC.

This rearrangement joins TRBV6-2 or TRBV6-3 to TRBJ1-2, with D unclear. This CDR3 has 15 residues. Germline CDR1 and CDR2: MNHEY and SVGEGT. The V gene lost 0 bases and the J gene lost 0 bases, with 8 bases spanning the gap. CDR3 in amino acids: CASSYSYSSNYGYTF. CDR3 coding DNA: TGTGCCAGCAGTTACTCGTACAGCTCTAACTATGGCTACACCTTC.

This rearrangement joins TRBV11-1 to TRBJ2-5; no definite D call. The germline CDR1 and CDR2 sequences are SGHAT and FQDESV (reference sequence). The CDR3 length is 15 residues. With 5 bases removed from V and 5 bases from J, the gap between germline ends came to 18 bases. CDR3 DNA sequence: TGTGCCAGCAGCCAAGCCCCCCGCCCCGGGGAGACCCAGTACTTC. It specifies CASSQAPRPGETQYF. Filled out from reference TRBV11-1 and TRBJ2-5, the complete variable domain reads EAEVAQSPRYKITEKSQAVAFWCDPISGHATLYWYRQILGQGPELLVQFQDESVVDDSQLPKDRFSAERLKGVDSTLKIQPAELGDSAMYLCASSQAPRPGETQYFGPGTRLLVL.

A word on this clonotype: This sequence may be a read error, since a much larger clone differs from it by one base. CDR3 amino acids: CASSFQGAVEKLFF. Written as DNA, the CDR3 is TGTGCCAGCAGTTTTCAGGGGGCGGTTGAAAAACTGTTTTTT. The chain has TRBV12-3 or TRBV12-4 and TRBJ1-4; 8 bases fit TRBD1. V lost 3 bases, J lost 7 bases, and 4 bases stayed unmatched. This CDR3 region has 14 residues.

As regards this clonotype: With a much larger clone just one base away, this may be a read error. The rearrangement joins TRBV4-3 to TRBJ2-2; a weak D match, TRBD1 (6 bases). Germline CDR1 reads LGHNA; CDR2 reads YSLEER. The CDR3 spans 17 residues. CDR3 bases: TGCGCCAGCAGCCAAGATCAGGCAGGGGCGAGGACCGGGGAGCCGTTTTTT. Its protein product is CASSQDQAGARTGEPFF.

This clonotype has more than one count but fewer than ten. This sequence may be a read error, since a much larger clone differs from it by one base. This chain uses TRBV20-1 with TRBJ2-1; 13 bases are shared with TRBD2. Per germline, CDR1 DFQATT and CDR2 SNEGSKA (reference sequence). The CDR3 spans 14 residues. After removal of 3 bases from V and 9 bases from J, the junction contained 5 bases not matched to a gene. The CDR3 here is CSASTSGRVPEQFF. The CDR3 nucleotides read TGCAGTGCTAGCACTAGCGGGAGGGTCCCTGAGCAGTTCTTC.

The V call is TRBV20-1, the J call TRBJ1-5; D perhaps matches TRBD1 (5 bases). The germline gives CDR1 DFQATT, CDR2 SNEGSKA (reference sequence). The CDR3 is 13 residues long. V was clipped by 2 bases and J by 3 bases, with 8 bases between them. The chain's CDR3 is CSARPGTNQPQHF. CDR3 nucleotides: TGCAGTGCTAGACCCGGGACCAATCAGCCCCAGCATTTT.

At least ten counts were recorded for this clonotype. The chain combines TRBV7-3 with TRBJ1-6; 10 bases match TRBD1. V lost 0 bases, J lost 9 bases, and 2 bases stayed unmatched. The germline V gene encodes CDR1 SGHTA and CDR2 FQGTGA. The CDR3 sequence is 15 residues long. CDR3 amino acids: CASSLTGTGVSPLHF. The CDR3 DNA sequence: TGTGCCAGCAGCTTAACGGGGACAGGGGTTTCACCCCTCCACTTT.

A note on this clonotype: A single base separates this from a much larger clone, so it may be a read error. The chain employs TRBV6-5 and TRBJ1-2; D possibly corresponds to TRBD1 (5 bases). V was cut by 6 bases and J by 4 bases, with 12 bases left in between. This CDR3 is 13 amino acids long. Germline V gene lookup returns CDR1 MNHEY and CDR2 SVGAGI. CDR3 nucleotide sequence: TGTGCCAGCAGACCCGACAGCAGCTATGGCTACACCTTC. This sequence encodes CASRPDSSYGYTF.

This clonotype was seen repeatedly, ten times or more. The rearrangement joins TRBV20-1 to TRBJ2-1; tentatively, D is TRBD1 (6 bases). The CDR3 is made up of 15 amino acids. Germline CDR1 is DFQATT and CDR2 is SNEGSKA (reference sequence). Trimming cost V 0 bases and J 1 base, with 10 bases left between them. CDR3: CSARDQGRSYNEQFF. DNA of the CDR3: TGCAGTGCTAGAGATCAGGGGAGATCCTACAATGAGCAGTTCTTC.

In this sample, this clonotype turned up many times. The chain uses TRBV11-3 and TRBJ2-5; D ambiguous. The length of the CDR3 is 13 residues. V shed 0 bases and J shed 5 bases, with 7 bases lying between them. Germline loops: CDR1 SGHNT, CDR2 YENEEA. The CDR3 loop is CASSLDYAETQYF. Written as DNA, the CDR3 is TGTGCCAGCAGCTTAGATTATGCGGAGACCCAGTACTTC. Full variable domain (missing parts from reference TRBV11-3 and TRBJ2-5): EAGVVQSPRYKIIEKKQPVAFWCNPISGHNTLYWYLQNLGQGPELLIRYENEEAVDDSQLPKDRFSAERLKGVDSTLKIQPAELGDSAVYLCASSLDYAETQYFGPGTRLLVL.